A selection of T cell receptor beta chains follows, all from one sample in a study of Graves' ophthalmopathy and Graves' hyperthyroidism. TCRdb independently ran MiXCR on the multiplex PCR reads; one entry per CDR3 protein. The table has around 670,000 distinct CDR3 sequences, 40% seen once. The sample comprised peripheral blood. These receptor sequences come from an adult man with Graves' ophthalmopathy. Both conserved end residues are part of each CDR3. D genes are given only for firm matches. A row's size may be missing; if present it is once, few, many or a size class.

v_call: TRBV7-9; clone_size: many; cdr3_length: 12; j_call: TRBJ1-1; d_call: .; cdr3_aa: CASSQFNTEAFF; cdr3_nt: TGTGCCAGCAGTCAATTCAACACTGAAGCTTTCTTT
v_call: TRBV24-1; clone_size: once; cdr3_length: 13; j_call: TRBJ1-2; d_call: .; cdr3_aa: CATADRPNYGYTF; cdr3_nt: TGTGCCACCGCCGACAGACCTAACTATGGCTACACCTTC
v_call: TRBV7-3; clone_size: .; cdr3_length: 16; j_call: TRBJ2-5; d_call: .; cdr3_aa: CASSLNRDTAQETQYF; cdr3_nt: TGTGCCAGCAGCCTAAACCGGGACACCGCTCAAGAGACCCAGTACTTC
v_call: TRBV6-1; clone_size: once; cdr3_length: 16; j_call: TRBJ1-5; d_call: TRBD1; cdr3_aa: CASSEWIGGVNQPQHF; cdr3_nt: TGTGCCAGCAGTGAATGGATAGGGGGCGTTAATCAGCCCCAGCATTTT
v_call: TRBV20-1; clone_size: many; cdr3_length: 13; j_call: TRBJ1-4; d_call: .; cdr3_aa: CSASKRSNEKLFF; cdr3_nt: TGCAGTGCTAGCAAGAGAAGTAATGAAAAACTGTTTTTT
v_call: TRBV20-1; clone_size: .; cdr3_length: 14; j_call: TRBJ2-7; d_call: .; cdr3_aa: CSARDILSSYEQYF; cdr3_nt: TGCAGTGCCAGAGACATACTGAGCTCCTACGAGCAGTACTTC
v_call: TRBV12-3/TRBV12-4; clone_size: .; cdr3_length: 14; j_call: TRBJ1-2; d_call: .; cdr3_aa: CASRKSQGRDGYTF; cdr3_nt: TGTGCCAGCAGGAAGTCACAGGGTCGCGATGGCTACACCTTC
v_call: TRBV6-5; clone_size: .; cdr3_length: 13; j_call: TRBJ1-2; d_call: TRBD1; cdr3_aa: CASSYTGDYGYTF; cdr3_nt: TGTGCCAGCAGTTACACAGGGGACTATGGCTACACCTTC
v_call: TRBV10-1; clone_size: .; cdr3_length: 16; j_call: TRBJ1-1; d_call: .; cdr3_aa: CASSQDRGHLTAEAFF; cdr3_nt: TGCGCCAGCAGCCAAGATCGAGGACATCTTACCGCTGAAGCTTTCTTT
v_call: TRBV12-3/TRBV12-4; clone_size: many; cdr3_length: 13; j_call: TRBJ1-3; d_call: .; cdr3_aa: CASLRDSGNTIYF; cdr3_nt: TGTGCCAGCCTTAGGGACTCTGGAAACACCATATATTTT
v_call: TRBV7-2; clone_size: .; cdr3_length: 17; j_call: TRBJ2-5; d_call: TRBD2; cdr3_aa: CASSLVFGLAGSGTQYF; cdr3_nt: TGTGCCAGCAGCTTAGTTTTTGGGCTAGCGGGGAGTGGGACCCAGTACTTC
v_call: TRBV5-4; clone_size: few; cdr3_length: 15; j_call: TRBJ1-4; d_call: TRBD1; cdr3_aa: CASSTQGQKNEKLFF; cdr3_nt: TGTGCCAGCAGCACACAGGGACAGAAAAATGAAAAACTGTTTTTT
v_call: TRBV10-3; clone_size: .; cdr3_length: 14; j_call: TRBJ2-7; d_call: TRBD1; cdr3_aa: CAISGGTGGYEQYF; cdr3_nt: TGTGCCATCAGTGGCGGGACAGGGGGCTACGAGCAGTACTTC
v_call: TRBV6-5; clone_size: few; cdr3_length: 14; j_call: TRBJ2-7; d_call: .; cdr3_aa: CASSDRTTPYEQYF; cdr3_nt: TGTGCCAGCAGTGACAGGACGACCCCCTACGAGCAGTACTTC
v_call: TRBV7-2; clone_size: .; cdr3_length: 15; j_call: TRBJ2-7; d_call: TRBD2; cdr3_aa: CASSLGSGGTYEQYF; cdr3_nt: TGTGCCAGCAGCTTAGGTAGCGGGGGGACTTACGAGCAGTACTTC
v_call: TRBV29-1; clone_size: .; cdr3_length: 12; j_call: TRBJ2-7; d_call: .; cdr3_aa: CSVEWADYEQYF; cdr3_nt: TGCAGCGTTGAGTGGGCGGACTACGAGCAGTACTTC
v_call: TRBV5-4; clone_size: .; cdr3_length: 14; j_call: TRBJ2-2; d_call: .; cdr3_aa: CASSSGPNTGELFF; cdr3_nt: TGTGCCAGCAGCTCCGGGCCCAACACCGGGGAGCTGTTTTTT
v_call: TRBV6-6; clone_size: few; cdr3_length: 14; j_call: TRBJ1-2; d_call: TRBD1; cdr3_aa: CASSRQGDGGGYTF; cdr3_nt: TGTGCCAGCAGTCGACAGGGGGACGGGGGTGGCTACACCTTC
v_call: TRBV7-9; clone_size: many; cdr3_length: 15; j_call: TRBJ2-5; d_call: TRBD1; cdr3_aa: CASSLSQGDEETQYF; cdr3_nt: TGTGCCAGCAGCTTAAGCCAGGGGGATGAAGAGACCCAGTACTTC
v_call: TRBV29-1; clone_size: few; cdr3_length: 15; j_call: TRBJ2-7; d_call: TRBD2; cdr3_aa: CSVEVRGWPYNEQFF; cdr3_nt: TGCAGCGTTGAAGTGCGGGGGTGGCCCTACAATGAGCAGTTCTTT
v_call: TRBV20-1; clone_size: .; cdr3_length: 12; j_call: TRBJ2-7; d_call: .; cdr3_aa: CSTSGAYYEQYF; cdr3_nt: TGCAGTACCTCAGGGGCCTACTACGAGCAGTACTTC
v_call: TRBV7-9; clone_size: .; cdr3_length: 15; j_call: TRBJ2-5; d_call: TRBD1; cdr3_aa: CASSLPQGRQETQYF; cdr3_nt: TGTGCCAGCAGCTTACCACAGGGGCGCCAAGAGACCCAGTACTTC
v_call: TRBV12-3/TRBV12-4; clone_size: .; cdr3_length: 16; j_call: TRBJ1-2; d_call: .; cdr3_aa: CASSDPNREGGYGYTF; cdr3_nt: TGTGCCAGCAGTGACCCTAACAGGGAGGGTGGCTATGGCTACACCTTC
v_call: TRBV15; clone_size: many; cdr3_length: 17; j_call: TRBJ1-3; d_call: .; cdr3_aa: CATSRLPTPSSGNTIYF; cdr3_nt: TGTGCCACCAGCAGATTACCGACACCGAGCTCTGGAAACACCATATATTTT
v_call: TRBV29-1; clone_size: .; cdr3_length: 13; j_call: TRBJ1-1; d_call: .; cdr3_aa: CSVEPVADNEAFF; cdr3_nt: TGCAGCGTTGAACCGGTAGCGGACAATGAAGCTTTCTTT
v_call: TRBV9; clone_size: few; cdr3_length: 15; j_call: TRBJ1-6; d_call: .; cdr3_aa: CASSYNFGQGSPLHF; cdr3_nt: TGTGCCAGCAGCTATAATTTCGGGCAGGGTTCACCCCTCCACTTT
v_call: TRBV24-1; clone_size: many; cdr3_length: 14; j_call: TRBJ1-2; d_call: .; cdr3_aa: CATSDTGANYGYTF; cdr3_nt: TGTGCCACCAGTGATACAGGAGCTAACTATGGCTACACCTTC
v_call: TRBV7-8; clone_size: many; cdr3_length: 15; j_call: TRBJ1-5; d_call: .; cdr3_aa: CASSKGPFSNQPQHF; cdr3_nt: TGTGCCAGCAGCAAAGGGCCATTTAGCAATCAGCCCCAGCATTTT
v_call: TRBV7-8; clone_size: many; cdr3_length: 15; j_call: TRBJ1-2; d_call: .; cdr3_aa: CASSQGYGSEYGYTF; cdr3_nt: TGTGCCAGCAGCCAAGGGTACGGTTCCGAGTATGGCTACACCTTC
v_call: TRBV7-2; clone_size: .; cdr3_length: 15; j_call: TRBJ1-1; d_call: TRBD1; cdr3_aa: CASSLKGGEVSEAFF; cdr3_nt: TGTGCCAGCAGCCTCAAAGGGGGCGAGGTGTCTGAAGCTTTCTTT
v_call: TRBV29-1; clone_size: .; cdr3_length: 14; j_call: TRBJ2-5; d_call: TRBD1; cdr3_aa: CSLGRAGGSETQYF; cdr3_nt: TGCAGCTTAGGTCGGGCAGGGGGAAGCGAGACCCAGTACTTC
v_call: TRBV7-9; clone_size: .; cdr3_length: 11; j_call: TRBJ1-2; d_call: .; cdr3_aa: CASSRRDVRTF; cdr3_nt: TGTGCCAGCAGCCGCCGGGATGTGCGCACCTTC
v_call: TRBV2; clone_size: many; cdr3_length: 11; j_call: TRBJ1-2; d_call: .; cdr3_aa: CASSETQSYTF; cdr3_nt: TGTGCCAGCAGTGAAACCCAGAGCTACACCTTC
v_call: TRBV29-1; clone_size: many; cdr3_length: 13; j_call: TRBJ1-1; d_call: TRBD1; cdr3_aa: CSVVEGANTEAFF; cdr3_nt: TGCAGCGTTGTTGAGGGGGCCAACACTGAAGCTTTCTTT
v_call: TRBV9; clone_size: .; cdr3_length: 14; j_call: TRBJ1-6; d_call: .; cdr3_aa: CASSVLSGASPLHF; cdr3_nt: TGTGCCAGCAGCGTACTGTCCGGGGCTTCACCCCTCCACTTT
v_call: TRBV29-1; clone_size: .; cdr3_length: 12; j_call: TRBJ1-6; d_call: TRBD1; cdr3_aa: CSVGAGGSPLHF; cdr3_nt: TGCAGCGTTGGGGCAGGGGGATCACCCCTCCACTTT
v_call: TRBV19; clone_size: once; cdr3_length: 14; j_call: TRBJ1-3; d_call: .; cdr3_aa: CASSMRQGSNTIYF; cdr3_nt: TGTGCCAGTAGTATGAGGCAGGGAAGTAACACCATATATTTT
v_call: TRBV29-1; clone_size: .; cdr3_length: 14; j_call: TRBJ1-1; d_call: TRBD1; cdr3_aa: CSVDGTEGNTEAFF; cdr3_nt: TGCAGCGTTGACGGGACAGAAGGGAACACTGAAGCTTTCTTT
v_call: TRBV12-3/TRBV12-4; clone_size: .; cdr3_length: 14; j_call: TRBJ1-5; d_call: .; cdr3_aa: CASSLAPGRQPQHF; cdr3_nt: TGTGCCAGCAGTTTAGCGCCGGGTCGTCAGCCCCAGCATTTT
v_call: TRBV25-1; clone_size: .; cdr3_length: 16; j_call: TRBJ2-2; d_call: .; cdr3_aa: CASSLLPGVKSGELFF; cdr3_nt: TGTGCCAGCAGCCTCCTTCCGGGGGTAAAGTCCGGGGAGCTGTTTTTT
v_call: TRBV25-1; clone_size: many; cdr3_length: 12; j_call: TRBJ1-4; d_call: .; cdr3_aa: CAGSAAGEKLFF; cdr3_nt: TGTGCCGGCAGTGCGGCGGGAGAAAAACTGTTTTTT
v_call: TRBV29-1; clone_size: many; cdr3_length: 13; j_call: TRBJ1-3; d_call: .; cdr3_aa: CSVGQAGGNTIYF; cdr3_nt: TGCAGCGTTGGACAGGCGGGGGGAAACACCATATATTTT